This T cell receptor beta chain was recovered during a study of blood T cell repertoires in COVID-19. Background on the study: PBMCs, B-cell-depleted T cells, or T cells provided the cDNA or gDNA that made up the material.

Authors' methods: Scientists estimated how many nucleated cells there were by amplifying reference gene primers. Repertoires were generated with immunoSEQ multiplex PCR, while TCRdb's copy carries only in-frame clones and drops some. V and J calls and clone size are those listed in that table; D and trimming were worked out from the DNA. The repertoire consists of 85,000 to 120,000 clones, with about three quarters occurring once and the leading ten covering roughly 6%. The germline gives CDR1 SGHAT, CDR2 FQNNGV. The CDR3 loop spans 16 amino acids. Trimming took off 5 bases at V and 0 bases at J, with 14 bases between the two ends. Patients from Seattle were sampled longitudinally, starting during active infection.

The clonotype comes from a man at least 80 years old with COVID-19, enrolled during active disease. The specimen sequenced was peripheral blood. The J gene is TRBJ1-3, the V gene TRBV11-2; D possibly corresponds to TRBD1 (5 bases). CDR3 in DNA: TGTGCCAGCAGCCCAGGTGGGGCTAGCTCTGGAAACACCATATATTTT. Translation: CASSPGGASSGNTIYF.